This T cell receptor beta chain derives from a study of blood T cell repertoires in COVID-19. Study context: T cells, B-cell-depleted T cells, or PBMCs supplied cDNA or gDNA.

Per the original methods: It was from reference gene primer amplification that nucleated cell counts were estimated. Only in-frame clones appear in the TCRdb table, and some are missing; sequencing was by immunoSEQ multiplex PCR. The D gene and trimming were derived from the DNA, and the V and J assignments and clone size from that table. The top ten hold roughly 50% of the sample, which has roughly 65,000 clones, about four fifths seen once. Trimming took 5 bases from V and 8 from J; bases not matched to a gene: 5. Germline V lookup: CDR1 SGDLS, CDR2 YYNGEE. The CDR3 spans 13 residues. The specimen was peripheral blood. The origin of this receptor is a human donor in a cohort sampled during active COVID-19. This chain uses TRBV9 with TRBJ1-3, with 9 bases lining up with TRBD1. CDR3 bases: TGTGCCAGCAGGGGACAGGGAGTGGACACCATATATTTT. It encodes CASRGQGVDTIYF.